These 27 T cell receptor beta chains came from one sample sequenced in a study of cytomegalovirus exposure and HLA in healthy donors. Repertoires were generated with immunoSEQ multiplex PCR, while TCRdb's copy carries only in-frame clones and drops some. Counted here are a few hundred thousand clones, roughly 90% occurring once; the ten biggest clones make up 9.5% to 15%. The sample was PBMCs. The origin of the receptors is a man between 18 and 29 years old in good health and CMV-seropositive.

This CDR3 reads CSVDQNEKLFF. In nucleotides, the CDR3 is TGCAGCGTTGACCAGAATGAAAAACTGTTTTTT. The V and J genes are TRBV29-1 and TRBJ1-4; D not certain. CDR3 length equals 11 residues. Trimming removed 3 bases from V and 5 bases from J, with 4 bases in between. Germline-derived CDR1 and CDR2 are SQVTM and ANQGSEA.

This CDR3 is CAWRGGRYNEQFF. The CDR3 DNA follows: TGTGCCTGGAGGGGTGGGAGGTACAATGAGCAGTTCTTC. V usage is TRBV30 and J usage is TRBJ2-1; D might be TRBD2 (6 bases). V was trimmed by 3 bases and J by 4 bases, leaving 10 bases between them. The length of the CDR3 is 13 residues. Per the germline V gene, CDR1 is GTSNPN and CDR2 is SVGIG (reference sequence).

The chain couples TRBV4-1 to TRBJ2-2; TRBD1 or TRBD2 may be the D gene (5 bases each). Per the germline V gene, CDR1 is MGHRA and CDR2 is YSYEKL. CDR3 length: 15 amino acids. V lost 1 base and J lost 5, with 11 bases in between. This chain's CDR3 is CASSQVAGRTGELFF. The DNA for the CDR3 is TGCGCCAGCAGCCAAGTGGCAGGGAGAACCGGGGAGCTGTTTTTT.

The chain uses TRBV15 and TRBJ1-1; D is unclear. Trimming stripped 3 bases from V and 4 bases from J, with 12 bases between. Germline V CDR1 and CDR2: LNHNV, YYDKDF (reference sequence). This CDR3 contains 14 residues. The CDR3 spells CATSRVGRTTEAFF. The CDR3 DNA reads TGTGCCACCAGCAGGGTGGGCAGGACCACTGAAGCTTTCTTT.

V usage is TRBV6-1 and J usage is TRBJ1-4; possibly TRBD1 for D (6 bases). Germline V gives CDR1 MNHNS, CDR2 SASEGT. V was clipped by 3 bases and J by 7 bases, with 15 bases between them. This CDR3 comprises 15 residues. The DNA of the CDR3 is TGTGCCAGCAGTGATAGACGGGGGGCGAGTGAAAAACTGTTTTTT. Translation gives CASSDRRGASEKLFF.

The V gene is TRBV28, the J gene TRBJ1-3, with D hard to call. V lost 5 bases to trimming and J lost 4 bases, with 15 bases between them. The germline V gene has CDR1 MDHEN and CDR2 SYDVKM. This CDR3 contains 15 residues. DNA of the CDR3: TGTGCCAGCAGTCCCCTCGTCAGTTGGGGAAACACCATATATTTT. Protein: CASSPLVSWGNTIYF.

The chain employs TRBV2 and TRBJ1-5; D is undetermined. The germline V gene encodes CDR1 SNHLY and CDR2 FYNNEI. The CDR3 totals 13 residues. With 4 bases removed from V and 5 bases from J, the gap between germline ends came to 9 bases. This CDR3 reads CASSVRVDQPQHF. CDR3 nucleotides: TGTGCCAGCAGTGTGAGGGTTGATCAGCCCCAGCATTTT.

V gene TRBV5-1 combines with J gene TRBJ2-1; D perhaps matches TRBD2 (6 bases). Trimming left V 5 bases short and J 4 bases short, with 13 bases between. The CDR3 spans 14 residues. Looked up from germline, CDR1 is SGHRS and CDR2 is YFSETQ. CDR3: CASRASGQYNEQFF. CDR3 coding DNA: TGCGCCAGCAGGGCCAGCGGGCAATACAATGAGCAGTTCTTC. The entire variable domain, with the rest obtained from reference TRBV5-1 and TRBJ2-1, is as follows: KAGVTQTPRYLIKTRGQQVTLSCSPISGHRSVSWYQQTPGQGLQFLFEYFSETQRNKGNFPGRFSGRQFSNSRSEMNVSTLELGDSALYLCASRASGQYNEQFFGPGTRLTVL.

The V gene is TRBV7-3, the J gene TRBJ2-3; D remains unclear. From germline, CDR1 is SGHTA and CDR2 FQGTGA. The V and J ends lost 5 bases and 6 bases respectively, with 12 bases between them. The CDR3 runs 13 residues. CDR3 sequence reads: CASSRLFGDTQYF. The CDR3 bases are TGTGCCAGCAGCCGCCTATTTGGGGATACGCAGTATTTT.

The V call is TRBV2, the J call TRBJ1-3, with D unresolved. Trimming left V 5 bases short and J 4 bases short, with 9 bases between. Germline V gene lookup returns CDR1 SNHLY and CDR2 FYNNEI. CDR3 length: 13 amino acids. CDR3 bases: TGTGCCAGCAGTCCCGCGTTGGGAAACACCATATATTTT. Its protein product is CASSPALGNTIYF.

The chain is built from TRBV11-3 and TRBJ2-1; D is unresolved. The CDR3 consists of 11 residues. The germline CDR1 and CDR2 sequences are SGHNT and YENEEA. V lost 4 bases, J lost 6 bases, and 4 bases lay in between. The CDR3 sequence is CASSSSNEQFF. The CDR3 region has the DNA TGTGCCAGCAGCTCAAGCAATGAGCAGTTCTTC.

The chain employs TRBV12-5 and TRBJ2-5, with TRBD2 matching over 7 bases. Germline V lookup: CDR1 LGHNT, CDR2 FRNRAP. V lost 5 bases, J lost 5 bases, and 8 bases stayed unmatched. The CDR3 contains 14 residues. CDR3 in DNA: TGTGCTAGTGGTCGTAGCGGGTCAGGGGAGACCCAGTACTTC. Its translation: CASGRSGSGETQYF.

The rearrangement links TRBV19 to TRBJ2-1; D is uncertain. V was shortened by 7 bases and J by 0 bases, with 10 bases between the two germline ends. The CDR3 totals 14 residues. Looked up from germline, CDR1 is LNHDA and CDR2 is SQIVND (reference sequence). The CDR3 spells CASMPQDSYNEQFF. CDR3 in DNA: TGTGCCAGTATGCCCCAAGACTCCTACAATGAGCAGTTCTTC.

This clone was counted a single time. V is TRBV4-1 and J is TRBJ1-1; D unclear. The CDR3 covers 13 residues. Deletions cut 1 base from V and 7 bases from J, with 10 bases between. In germline, CDR1 is MGHRA, CDR2 YSYEKL. The CDR3 is CASSQGPGVEAFF. Written as DNA, the CDR3 is TGCGCCAGCAGCCAAGGGCCTGGCGTTGAAGCTTTCTTT.

V and J are TRBV11-1 and TRBJ2-7; either TRBD1 or TRBD2 may supply D (7 bases each). CDR3 length: 15 amino acids. The germline V and J ends were trimmed by 5 bases and 4 bases, with 18 bases remaining between them. Germline CDR1 SGHAT, CDR2 FQDESV (reference sequence). The CDR3 reads CASSLSGGVWYEQYF. CDR3 nucleotide sequence: TGTGCCAGCAGCCTTTCAGGGGGGGTCTGGTACGAGCAGTACTTC. Together with reference TRBV11-1 and TRBJ2-7, the CDR3 gives the full variable domain: EAEVAQSPRYKITEKSQAVAFWCDPISGHATLYWYRQILGQGPELLVQFQDESVVDDSQLPKDRFSAERLKGVDSTLKIQPAELGDSAMYLCASSLSGGVWYEQYFGPGTRLTVT.

The chain combines TRBV4-1 with TRBJ1-2; TRBD1 matches at 8 bases. J was trimmed by 4 bases and V by 5 bases; bases with no gene match: 12. The CDR3 runs 16 residues. Germline lookup yields CDR1 MGHRA and CDR2 YSYEKL. The CDR3 loop is CASSLNPGGGVYGYTF. The CDR3 nucleotides read TGCGCCAGCAGCTTAAACCCAGGGGGCGGGGTCTATGGCTACACCTTC.

This clone was detected only a few times. The chain joins TRBV5-4 to TRBJ1-2; 10 bases are a match to TRBD1. The CDR3 extends over 15 amino acids. CDR1 and CDR2 from the germline V gene are SGHNT and YYREEE (reference sequence). After removal of 2 bases from V and 5 bases from J, the junction contained 6 bases not matched to a gene. Here the CDR3 reads CASSLGQGGRYGYTF. CDR3 coding DNA: TGTGCCAGCAGCTTAGGACAGGGGGGGAGGTATGGCTACACCTTC. The whole variable domain, filled in from reference TRBV5-4 and TRBJ1-2, reads ETGVTQSPTHLIKTRGQQVTLRCSSQSGHNTVSWYQQALGQGPQFIFQYYREEENGRGNFPPRFSGLQFPNYSSELNVNALELDDSALYLCASSLGQGGRYGYTFGSGTRLTVV.

The chain links TRBV29-1 to TRBJ2-3; the D gene is possibly TRBD1 (6 bases). In germline, CDR1 is SQVTM, CDR2 ANQGSEA. Trimming pared 3 bases from V and 8 bases from J, leaving 15 bases between. There are 13 residues in the CDR3. This CDR3 reads CSVEQGPLFTQYF. DNA of the CDR3: TGCAGCGTTGAGCAGGGGCCCCTCTTTACGCAGTATTTT.

The gene calls are TRBV27 and TRBJ2-2; D gene unclear. V lost 3 bases and J lost 6, with 8 bases in between. CDR1 is MNHEY and CDR2 is SMNVEV in the germline V gene (reference sequence). The CDR3 runs to 13 residues. The CDR3 DNA follows: TGTGCCAGCAGTTTTGGGCGGCCCGGGGAGCTGTTTTTT. Protein: CASSFGRPGELFF.

The V gene is TRBV30, the J gene TRBJ1-3; no definite D call. With 8 bases removed from V and 4 bases from J, the gap between germline ends came to 18 bases. The germline CDR1 and CDR2 sequences are GTSNPN and SVGIG (reference sequence). The CDR3 consists of 14 residues. CDR3 sequence (DNA): TGTGCCCAAGCGTCTGCGGCGCGGGGAAACACCATATATTTT. Encoded protein: CAQASAARGNTIYF.

This chain connects TRBV2 to TRBJ1-5; TRBD1 matches 7 bases. J was trimmed by 7 bases and V by 8 bases; bases with no gene match: 8. CDR1 is SNHLY and CDR2 is FYNNEI in the germline V gene. The CDR3 contains 13 residues. The CDR3 DNA reads TGTGCCAGCGGGTCCGACAGGGACCAGCCCCAGCATTTT. This translates into CASGSDRDQPQHF.

This chain joins TRBV6-6 and TRBJ1-2; a weak D match, TRBD1 (6 bases). This CDR3 has 16 residues. Trimming took 2 bases from V and 1 from J, leaving 14 bases between them. The germline CDR1 and CDR2 sequences are MNHNY and SVGAGI (reference sequence). The CDR3 region is CASSYATDSDNYGYTF. In nucleotides, the CDR3 is TGTGCCAGCAGTTACGCGACGGACAGCGATAACTATGGCTACACCTTC.

This clone was seen a single time. V gene TRBV5-1 combines with J gene TRBJ2-7; TRBD1 or TRBD2 may be the D gene (6 bases each). There are 15 residues in the CDR3. Germline V gives CDR1 SGHRS, CDR2 YFSETQ. V was trimmed by 5 bases and J by 0 bases, leaving 15 bases between them. This chain's CDR3 is CASRPVGGSSYEQYF. For the CDR3, the DNA is TGCGCCAGCAGACCCGTAGGGGGGAGCTCCTACGAGCAGTACTTC.

V gene TRBV10-3 combines with J gene TRBJ2-1, with a weak D call TRBD2 (7 bases). V was cut by 1 base and J by 3 bases, with 13 bases left in between. Germline V gene data show CDR1 as ENHRY and CDR2 as SYGVKD. CDR3 length: 16 amino acids. CDR3 protein: CAISELGGGFYNEQFF. CDR3 in DNA: TGTGCCATCAGTGAGTTAGGGGGAGGGTTCTACAATGAGCAGTTCTTC.

The rearrangement joins TRBV30 to TRBJ1-2; D gene uncertain. V was pared by 4 bases and J by 10 bases, with 13 bases between. The CDR3 totals 11 residues. Germline loops: CDR1 GTSNPN, CDR2 SVGIG (reference sequence). The CDR3 region has the DNA TGTGCCTGGAATGACGTACAAGACTACACCTTC. This sequence encodes CAWNDVQDYTF. Looking up the rest from reference TRBV30 and TRBJ1-2 gives the full variable domain: SQTIHQWPATLVQPVGSPLSLECTVEGTSNPNLYWYRQAAGRGLQLLFYSVGIGQISSEVPQNLSASRPQDRQFILSSKKLLLSDSGFYLCAWNDVQDYTFGSGTRLTVV.

The chain employs TRBV6-1 and TRBJ1-1, with D possibly matching TRBD1 (6 bases). The germline CDR1 and CDR2 sequences are MNHNS and SASEGT. V lost 5 bases and J 7 bases, leaving 8 bases between the germline ends. This CDR3 comprises 11 residues. CDR3 in amino acids: CASSWTDEAFF. In DNA, the CDR3 is TGTGCCAGCAGTTGGACAGATGAAGCTTTCTTT.

The V call is TRBV28, the J call TRBJ2-7, with a tentative D call TRBD1 (7 bases). Trimming took 6 bases from V and 0 from J, leaving 15 bases between them. The CDR3 has 15 amino acids. The germline CDR1 and CDR2 sequences are MDHEN and SYDVKM. The CDR3 coding sequence is TGTGCCAGCAGCTTCAGGGGGGTTGCCTCCTACGAGCAGTACTTC. It translates to CASSFRGVASYEQYF.